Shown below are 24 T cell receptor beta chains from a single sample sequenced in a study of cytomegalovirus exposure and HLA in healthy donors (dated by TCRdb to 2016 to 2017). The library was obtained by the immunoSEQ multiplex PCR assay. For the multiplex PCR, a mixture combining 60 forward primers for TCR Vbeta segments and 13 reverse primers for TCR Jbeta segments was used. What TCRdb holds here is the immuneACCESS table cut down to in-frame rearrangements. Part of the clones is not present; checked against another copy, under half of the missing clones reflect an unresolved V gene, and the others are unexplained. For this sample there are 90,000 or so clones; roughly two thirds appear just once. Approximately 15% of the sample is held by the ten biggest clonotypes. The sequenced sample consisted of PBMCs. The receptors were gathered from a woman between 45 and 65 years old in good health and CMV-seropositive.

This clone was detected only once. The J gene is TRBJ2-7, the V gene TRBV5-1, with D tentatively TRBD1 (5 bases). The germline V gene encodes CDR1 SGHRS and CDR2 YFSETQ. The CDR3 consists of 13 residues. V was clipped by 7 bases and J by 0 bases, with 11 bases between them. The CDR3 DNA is TGCGCCAGCCAGCTGACAGTCTCCTACGAGCAGTACTTC. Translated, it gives CASQLTVSYEQYF. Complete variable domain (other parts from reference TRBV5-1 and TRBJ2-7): KAGVTQTPRYLIKTRGQQVTLSCSPISGHRSVSWYQQTPGQGLQFLFEYFSETQRNKGNFPGRFSGRQFSNSRSEMNVSTLELGDSALYLCASQLTVSYEQYFGPGTRLTVT.

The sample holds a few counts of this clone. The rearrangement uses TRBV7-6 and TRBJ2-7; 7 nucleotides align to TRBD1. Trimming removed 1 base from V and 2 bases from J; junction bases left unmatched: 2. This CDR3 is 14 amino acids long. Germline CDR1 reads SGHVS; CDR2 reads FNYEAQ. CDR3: CASSLEQGPYEQYF. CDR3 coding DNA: TGTGCCAGCAGCTTAGAACAGGGGCCCTACGAGCAGTACTTC.

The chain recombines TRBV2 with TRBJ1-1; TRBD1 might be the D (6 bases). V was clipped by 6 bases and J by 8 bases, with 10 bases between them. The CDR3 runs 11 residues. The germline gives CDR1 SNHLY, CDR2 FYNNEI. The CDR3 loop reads CASRPTGEAFF. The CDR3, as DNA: TGTGCCAGCAGGCCAACAGGGGAAGCTTTCTTT.

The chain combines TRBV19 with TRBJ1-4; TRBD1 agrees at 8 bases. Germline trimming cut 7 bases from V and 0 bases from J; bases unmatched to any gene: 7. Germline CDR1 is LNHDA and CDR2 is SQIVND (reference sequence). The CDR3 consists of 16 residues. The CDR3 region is CASTPRQGSTNEKLFF. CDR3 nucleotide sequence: TGTGCCAGTACCCCAAGACAGGGGTCAACTAATGAAAAACTGTTTTTT.

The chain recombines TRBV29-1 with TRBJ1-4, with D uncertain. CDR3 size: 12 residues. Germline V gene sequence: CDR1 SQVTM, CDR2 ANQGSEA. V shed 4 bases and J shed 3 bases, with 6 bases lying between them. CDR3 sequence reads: CSVGAPNEKLFF. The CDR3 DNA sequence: TGCAGCGTTGGCGCTCCTAATGAAAAACTGTTTTTT.

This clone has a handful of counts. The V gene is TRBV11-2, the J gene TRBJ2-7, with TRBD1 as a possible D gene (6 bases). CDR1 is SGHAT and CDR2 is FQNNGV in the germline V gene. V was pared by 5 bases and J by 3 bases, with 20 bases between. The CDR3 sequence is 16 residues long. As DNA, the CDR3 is TGTGCCAGCAGCAAAGCGGCAGGGGAAGGGTTCTACGAGCAGTACTTC. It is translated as CASSKAAGEGFYEQYF.

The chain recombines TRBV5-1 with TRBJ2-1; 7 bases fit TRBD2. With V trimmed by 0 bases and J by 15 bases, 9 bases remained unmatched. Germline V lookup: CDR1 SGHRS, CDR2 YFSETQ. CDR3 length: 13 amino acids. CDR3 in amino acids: CASSLDRGGVGFF. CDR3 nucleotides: TGCGCCAGCAGCTTGGACCGCGGGGGAGTGGGGTTCTTC.

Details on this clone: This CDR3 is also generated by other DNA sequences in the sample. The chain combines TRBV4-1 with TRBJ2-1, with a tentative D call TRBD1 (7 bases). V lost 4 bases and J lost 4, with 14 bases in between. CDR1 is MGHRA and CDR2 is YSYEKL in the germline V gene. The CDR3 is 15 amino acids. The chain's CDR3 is CASSPSAGQYNEQFF. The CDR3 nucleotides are TGCGCCAGCAGCCCCTCCGCGGGACAGTACAATGAGCAGTTCTTC.

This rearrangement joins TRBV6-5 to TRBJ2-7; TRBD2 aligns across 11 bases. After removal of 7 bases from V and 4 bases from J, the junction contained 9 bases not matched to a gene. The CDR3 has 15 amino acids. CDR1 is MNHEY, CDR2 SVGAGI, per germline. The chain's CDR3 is CASMGSGLAGYEQYF. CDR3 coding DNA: TGTGCCAGCATGGGTTCCGGACTAGCGGGTTACGAGCAGTACTTC.

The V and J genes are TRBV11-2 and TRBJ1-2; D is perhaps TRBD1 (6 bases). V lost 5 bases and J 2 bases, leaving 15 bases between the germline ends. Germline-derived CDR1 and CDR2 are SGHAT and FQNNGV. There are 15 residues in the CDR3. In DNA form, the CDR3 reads TGTGCCAGCAGCCTAGGGGCCCAGGGGAACTATGGCTACACCTTC. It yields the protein CASSLGAQGNYGYTF.

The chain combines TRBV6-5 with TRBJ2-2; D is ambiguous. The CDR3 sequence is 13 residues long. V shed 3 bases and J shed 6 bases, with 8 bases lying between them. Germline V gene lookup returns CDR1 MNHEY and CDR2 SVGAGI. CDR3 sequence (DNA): TGTGCCAGCAGTTATACGGTTCCCGGGGAGCTGTTTTTT. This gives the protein CASSYTVPGELFF.

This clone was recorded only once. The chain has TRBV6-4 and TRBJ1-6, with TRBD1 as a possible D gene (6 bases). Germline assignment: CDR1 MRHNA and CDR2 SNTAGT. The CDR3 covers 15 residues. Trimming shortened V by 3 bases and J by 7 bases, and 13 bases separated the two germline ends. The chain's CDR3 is CASSEGAAKNSPLHF. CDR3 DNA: TGTGCCAGCAGTGAGGGGGCAGCTAAGAATTCACCCCTCCACTTT.

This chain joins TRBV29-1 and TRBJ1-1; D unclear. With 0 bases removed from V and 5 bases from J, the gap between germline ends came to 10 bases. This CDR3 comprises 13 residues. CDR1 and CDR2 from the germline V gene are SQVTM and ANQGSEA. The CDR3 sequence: CSVEELTGTEAFF. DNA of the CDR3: TGCAGCGTTGAAGAACTTACCGGGACTGAAGCTTTCTTT.

CDR3 nucleotide sequence: TGTGCCACCAGTAATGGGGGGAGGTACTACAATGAGCAGTTCTTC. It is translated as CATSNGGRYYNEQFF. This chain uses TRBV15 with TRBJ2-1, with a tentative D call TRBD2 (6 bases). Germline-derived CDR1 and CDR2 are LNHNV and YYDKDF (reference sequence). Trimming removed 6 bases at V and 3 bases at J, with 15 bases between. The length of the CDR3 is 15 residues.

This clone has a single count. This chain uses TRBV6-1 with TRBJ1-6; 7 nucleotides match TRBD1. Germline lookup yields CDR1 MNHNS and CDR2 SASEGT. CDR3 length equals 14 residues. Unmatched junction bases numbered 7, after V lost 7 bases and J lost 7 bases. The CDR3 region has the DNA TGTGCCAGCATACAGGGGCCCTCCAATTCACCCCTCCACTTT. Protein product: CASIQGPSNSPLHF.

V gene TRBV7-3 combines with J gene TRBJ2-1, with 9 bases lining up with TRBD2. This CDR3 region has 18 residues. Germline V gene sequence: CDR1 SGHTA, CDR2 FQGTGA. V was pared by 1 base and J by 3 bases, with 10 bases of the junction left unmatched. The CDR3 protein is CASSLIPTSGWDYNEQFF. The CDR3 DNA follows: TGTGCCAGCAGCTTAATCCCGACTAGCGGATGGGACTACAATGAGCAGTTCTTC. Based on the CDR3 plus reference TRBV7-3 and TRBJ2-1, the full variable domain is GAGVSQTPSNKVTEKGKYVELRCDPISGHTALYWYRQSLGQGPEFLIYFQGTGAADDSGLPNDRFFAVRPEGSVSTLKIQRTERGDSAVYLCASSLIPTSGWDYNEQFFGPGTRLTVL.

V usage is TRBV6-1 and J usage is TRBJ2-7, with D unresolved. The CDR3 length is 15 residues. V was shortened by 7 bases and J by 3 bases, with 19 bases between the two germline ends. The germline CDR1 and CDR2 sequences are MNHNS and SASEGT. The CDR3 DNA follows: TGTGCCAGCATCCCTGATCCCCGGTCGAGCTACGAGCAGTACTTC. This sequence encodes CASIPDPRSSYEQYF.

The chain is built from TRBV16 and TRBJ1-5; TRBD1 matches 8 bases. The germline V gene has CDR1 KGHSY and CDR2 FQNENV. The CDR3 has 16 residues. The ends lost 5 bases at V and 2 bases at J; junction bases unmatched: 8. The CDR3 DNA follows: TGTGCCAGCAGCAACTTGGACAGGGCTCGCAATCAGCCCCAGCATTTT. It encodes CASSNLDRARNQPQHF.

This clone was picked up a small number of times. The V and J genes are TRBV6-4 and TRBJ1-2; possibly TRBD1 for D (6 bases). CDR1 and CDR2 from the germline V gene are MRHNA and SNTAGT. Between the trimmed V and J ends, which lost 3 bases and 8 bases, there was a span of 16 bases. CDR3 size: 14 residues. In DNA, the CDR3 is TGTGCCAGCAGTGAAACGGTACTGGACAGCGGCTACACCTTC. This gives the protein CASSETVLDSGYTF.

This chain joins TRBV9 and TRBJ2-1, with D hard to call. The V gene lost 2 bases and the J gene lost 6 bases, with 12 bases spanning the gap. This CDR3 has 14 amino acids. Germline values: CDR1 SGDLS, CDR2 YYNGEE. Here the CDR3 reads CASSVLTFPNEQFF. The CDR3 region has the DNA TGTGCCAGCAGCGTTTTGACTTTTCCCAATGAGCAGTTCTTC. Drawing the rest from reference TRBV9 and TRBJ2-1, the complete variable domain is DSGVTQTPKHLITATGQRVTLRCSPRSGDLSVYWYQQSLDQGLQFLIQYYNGEERAKGNILERFSAQQFPDLHSELNLSSLELGDSALYFCASSVLTFPNEQFFGPGTRLTVL.

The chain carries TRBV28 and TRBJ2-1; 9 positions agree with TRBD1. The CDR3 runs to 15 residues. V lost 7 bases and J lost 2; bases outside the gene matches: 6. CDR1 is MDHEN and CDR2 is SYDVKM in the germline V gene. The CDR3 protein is CASNSGQGTYNEQFF. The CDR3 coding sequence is TGTGCCAGCAACTCGGGACAGGGTACCTACAATGAGCAGTTCTTC. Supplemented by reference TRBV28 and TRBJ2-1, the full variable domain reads DVKVTQSSRYLVKRTGEKVFLECVQDMDHENMFWYRQDPGLGLRLIYFSYDVKMKEKGDIPEGYSVSREKKERFSLILESASTNQTSMYLCASNSGQGTYNEQFFGPGTRLTVL.

The CDR3 sequence: CASISGQVSEAFF. CDR3 coding DNA: TGTGCCAGCATCTCTGGGCAGGTCTCTGAAGCTTTCTTT. The chain recombines TRBV7-8 with TRBJ1-1, with D unclear. Trimming took off 7 bases at V and 6 bases at J, with 15 bases between the two ends. CDR1 and CDR2 (germline): SGHVS, FQNEAQ. This CDR3 is 13 amino acids long.

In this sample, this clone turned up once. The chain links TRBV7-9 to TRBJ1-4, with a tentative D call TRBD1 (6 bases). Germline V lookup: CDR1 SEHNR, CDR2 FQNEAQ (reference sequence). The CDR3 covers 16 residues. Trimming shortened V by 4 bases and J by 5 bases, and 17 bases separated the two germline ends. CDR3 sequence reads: CASSSDRDIVNEKLFF. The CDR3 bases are TGTGCCAGCAGCTCCGACCGGGACATCGTCAATGAAAAACTGTTTTTT.

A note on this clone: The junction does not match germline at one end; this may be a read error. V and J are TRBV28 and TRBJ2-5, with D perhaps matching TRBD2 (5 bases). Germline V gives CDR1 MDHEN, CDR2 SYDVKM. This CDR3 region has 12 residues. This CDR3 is CASSQLDPRKDF. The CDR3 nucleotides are TGTGCCAGCAGCCAACTAGACCCGAGGAAGGACTTC.